The clone carrying this TCR beta chain was counted at least ten times. Its antigen is undetermined. Subjects with ophthalmopathy showed a Clinical Activity Score no lower than 3, a NOSPECS grade no lower than 4, and a duration shorter than 3 months. It was uncontrolled infection, other autoimmune disease, pregnancy or lactation that excluded patients. The data originate from a study of T cells in Graves' hyperthyroidism and ophthalmopathy. For the study at large: Initial diagnosis, before any treatment, was when peripheral blood was collected.

Amplification of TCR beta CDR3 regions was performed using RNA transcripts as template. First-round RT-PCR of the TCR CDR3 relied on the HTBI primer set. MiXCR, applied by TCRdb to the multiplex PCR reads, yields one record per CDR3 protein. The sample lists 350,000 to 450,000 distinct CDR3 sequences; about 14% were seen once. The ends were cut back, 2 bases at V and 4 bases at J, with 12 bases in the middle. Germline V gene lookup returns CDR1 MNHEY and CDR2 SMNVEV (reference sequence). The CDR3 loop spans 14 amino acids. Overall study findings and caveats: Also found in blood were most expanded thyroid clonotypes above 0.001.

The TCR sequence derives from a man aged 50-59 years with Graves' ophthalmopathy. The specimen was blood. The chain carries TRBV27 and TRBJ2-7, with D uncertain. Here the CDR3 DNA reads TGTGCCAGCAGTTTAGCGACGCCCCTTTACGAGCAGTACTTC. It codes for CASSLATPLYEQYF.